The 30 T cell receptor beta chains in this list originate from one sample, sequenced in a study of metastatic and nonmetastatic thyroid tumors (dated by TCRdb to the early 2020s). The library relied on PCR. TCRdb shows the sequencer as Illumina HiSeq 4000. Starting from the raw public reads, TCRdb applied fastp trimming at Q25, assembled clones with MiXCR and retained in-frame beta chains. In all, the sample holds about 6,900 clones, and roughly 35% of those were seen once. The leading ten clones occupy around 40% of the sample. No patient had received any treatment before thyroid surgery. The sequenced material came from tumor tissue. These receptors were taken from a female donor with papillary thyroid cancer or a benign thyroid nodule (not recorded which). Some clones in this sample may be carry-over from other donors' samples.

V usage is TRBV3-1 and J usage is TRBJ2-7, with 11 bases lining up with TRBD2. V dropped 1 base and J dropped 2; count of bases not matched to a gene: 1. CDR3 length: 15 residues. CDR1 is LGHDT, CDR2 YNNKEL, per germline (reference sequence). CDR3 nucleotide sequence: TGTGCCAGCAGCCAAGGACTAGCGGGGACCTACGAGCAGTACTTC. It yields the protein CASSQGLAGTYEQYF.

This clone has a handful of counts. The junction departs from germline at one end; a sequencing error may be responsible. The chain carries TRBV6-1 and TRBJ2-5, with D unclear. The CDR3 covers 13 residues. Germline V gives CDR1 MNHNS, CDR2 SASEGT. DNA of the CDR3: TGTGCCAGCAGTGAAGCAGGTCAAGAGACCCATTACTTC. Translated, it gives CASSEAGQETHYF.

V gene TRBV7-3 combines with J gene TRBJ2-2, with D perhaps matching TRBD2 (6 bases). The CDR3 extends over 14 amino acids. Per the germline V gene, CDR1 is SGHTA and CDR2 is FQGTGA. The ends were cut back, 4 bases at V and 6 bases at J, with 12 bases in the middle. DNA of the CDR3: TGTGCCAGCAGCTCCATTGGGGGGTCCGGGGAGCTGTTTTTT. Translation: CASSSIGGSGELFF.

This clone came up a few times. The chain couples TRBV27 to TRBJ2-1; D is unclear. Trimming stripped 7 bases from V and 13 bases from J, with 14 bases between. Germline CDR1 is MNHEY and CDR2 is SMNVEV (reference sequence). The CDR3 has 11 residues. The chain's CDR3 is CASIRAGRQFF. Here the CDR3 DNA reads TGTGCCAGCATTCGGGCCGGTCGTCAGTTCTTC.

In this sample, this clone turned up a few times. The junction shows a germline mismatch at one end, possibly a read error. The rearrangement links TRBV6-1 to TRBJ2-2, with D possibly being TRBD2 (6 bases). This CDR3 has 15 amino acids. Germline-derived CDR1 and CDR2 are MNHNS and SASEGT. The CDR3 here is CASTPRSGLTGDLFF. The CDR3 bases are TGTGCCAGCACACCCCGAAGCGGGTTGACCGGGGATCTGTTTTTT.

V usage is TRBV7-8 and J usage is TRBJ2-7; D possibly corresponds to TRBD2 (6 bases). The CDR3 totals 13 residues. CDR1 and CDR2 (germline): SGHVS, FQNEAQ. The V end was cut by 1 base, the J end by 10 bases, with 14 bases between. CDR3 residues: CASSLGEVPVQYF. CDR3 nucleotides: TGTGCCAGCAGCTTAGGGGAGGTTCCTGTACAGTACTTC.

This clone has only a few counts. The V and J genes are TRBV12-3 or TRBV12-4 and TRBJ1-5; no clear D. The CDR3 loop spans 15 amino acids. Trimming took 6 bases from V and 1 from J, leaving 13 bases between them. This CDR3 reads CASSTEDTSNQPQHF. CDR3 coding DNA: TGTGCCAGCAGCACCGAGGATACAAGCAATCAGCCCCAGCATTTT.

A note on this clone: One junction end disagrees with the germline gene, perhaps due to a read error. CDR3 sequence reads: CSVRQSSKDTQYF. CDR3 bases: TGCAGTGTGAGGCAGTCTAGCAAAGATACGCAGTATTTT. The gene calls are TRBV20-1 and TRBJ2-3, with D possibly being TRBD2 (5 bases). Germline V gene data show CDR1 as DFQATT and CDR2 as SNEGSKA (reference sequence). The CDR3 covers 13 residues.

This clone is medium-sized in the sample. The gene calls are TRBV2 and TRBJ1-1, with TRBD1 matching 9 bases. Looked up from germline, CDR1 is SNHLY and CDR2 is FYNNEI. J gave up 4 bases and V 5 bases, and 2 bases lay outside the gene matches. This CDR3 region has 13 residues. In DNA, the CDR3 is TGTGCCAGCAGTTGGGACAGGGCCACTGAAGCTTTCTTT. Its protein is CASSWDRATEAFF. The full variable domain, rest sourced from reference TRBV2 and TRBJ1-1, is EPEVTQTPSHQVTQMGQEVILRCVPISNHLYFYWYRQILGQKVEFLVSFYNNEISEKSEIFDDQFSVERPDGSNFTLKIRSTKLEDSAMYFCASSWDRATEAFFGQGTRLTVV.

This chain links TRBV30 with TRBJ2-3; 8 positions match TRBD1. This CDR3 spans 14 amino acids. V shed 0 bases, J shed 1 base, and the junction held 0 bases outside the gene matches. CDR1 and CDR2 (germline): GTSNPN, SVGIG (reference sequence). The CDR3 protein is CAWSVQGGTDTQYF. CDR3 DNA: TGTGCCTGGAGTGTACAGGGGGGCACAGATACGCAGTATTTT.

The chain carries TRBV11-2 and TRBJ1-1, with D possibly matching TRBD1 (5 bases). The CDR3 totals 15 residues. The germline CDR1 and CDR2 sequences are SGHAT and FQNNGV. Trimming removed 5 bases at V and 0 bases at J, with 13 bases between. The CDR3 coding sequence is TGTGCCAGCAGCAGTATTACAGGATTGAACACTGAAGCTTTCTTT. Residues: CASSSITGLNTEAFF. The variable domain in full, with the rest retrieved from reference TRBV11-2 and TRBJ1-1, is EAGVAQSPRYKIIEKRQSVAFWCNPISGHATLYWYQQILGQGPKLLIQFQNNGVVDDSQLPKDRFSAERLKGVDSTLKIQPAKLEDSAVYLCASSSITGLNTEAFFGQGTRLTVV.

The rearrangement joins TRBV28 to TRBJ2-7, with D maybe TRBD1 (5 bases). Germline V lookup: CDR1 MDHEN, CDR2 SYDVKM. V was pared by 5 bases and J by 5 bases, with 10 bases between. The CDR3 runs to 12 residues. CDR3 in amino acids: CASSGQFHEQYF. DNA for the CDR3: TGTGCCAGCAGTGGACAATTTCACGAGCAGTACTTC. Filled out from reference TRBV28 and TRBJ2-7, the complete variable domain reads DVKVTQSSRYLVKRTGEKVFLECVQDMDHENMFWYRQDPGLGLRLIYFSYDVKMKEKGDIPEGYSVSREKKERFSLILESASTNQTSMYLCASSGQFHEQYFGPGTRLTVT.

This clone turned up a few times. The chain links TRBV19 to TRBJ2-2, with 10 bases aligning to TRBD1. V shed 7 bases, J shed 6 bases, and the junction held 8 bases outside the gene matches. The germline V gene encodes CDR1 LNHDA and CDR2 SQIVND (reference sequence). CDR3 length: 15 amino acids. The CDR3 loop is CASKVGTGVSGELFF. CDR3 bases: TGTGCCAGTAAAGTCGGGACAGGGGTTTCCGGGGAGCTGTTTTTT. Combining the CDR3 with reference TRBV19 and TRBJ2-2 gives the whole variable domain DGGITQSPKYLFRKEGQNVTLSCEQNLNHDAMYWYRQDPGQGLRLIYYSQIVNDFQKGDIAEGYSVSREKKESFPLTVTSAQKNPTAFYLCASKVGTGVSGELFFGEGSRLTVL.

The rearrangement joins TRBV18 to TRBJ1-6; the D is unclear. The CDR3 extends over 16 amino acids. The V gene's germline CDR1 is KGHSH and CDR2 LQKENI. V shed 2 bases and J shed 3 bases, with 11 bases lying between them. Here the CDR3 DNA reads TGTGCCAGCTCACCATTAACAGCGGGCTATAATTCACCCCTCCACTTT. It yields the protein CASSPLTAGYNSPLHF.

The J gene is TRBJ2-3, the V gene TRBV4-2; possible D gene TRBD2, 5 bases. Germline assignment: CDR1 LGHNA and CDR2 YNFKEQ. V lost 1 base to trimming and J lost 5 bases, with 19 bases between them. This CDR3 is 17 amino acids long. CDR3: CASSQVPLGGLGDTQYF. CDR3 DNA sequence: TGTGCCAGCAGCCAAGTGCCTCTAGGCGGACTCGGAGATACGCAGTATTTT.

J is TRBJ1-2 and V is TRBV30; D gene unclear. The CDR3 consists of 15 residues. The V gene's germline CDR1 is GTSNPN and CDR2 SVGIG (reference sequence). The V end was cut by 2 bases, the J end by 6 bases, with 19 bases between. Here the CDR3 reads CAWSPFGRPLDGYTF. The CDR3 DNA is TGTGCCTGGAGTCCTTTTGGAAGGCCGTTAGATGGCTACACCTTC.

This clone counts as medium-sized. The V call is TRBV10-3, the J call TRBJ2-3; TRBD1 agrees at 10 bases. The CDR3 sequence is 16 residues long. Trimming took 4 bases from V and 4 from J; bases not matched to a gene: 8. Germline CDR1 and CDR2: ENHRY and SYGVKD. CDR3 sequence: CAISVGDRGSADTQYF. The CDR3 coding sequence is TGTGCCATCAGTGTAGGGGACAGGGGTTCCGCAGATACGCAGTATTTT.

This clone was recorded many times. The chain is built from TRBV6-9 and TRBJ2-2, with 11 bases that match TRBD2. The germline V gene has CDR1 MNHGY and CDR2 SVAAGI. V was pared by 3 bases and J by 1 base, with 10 bases of the junction left unmatched. This CDR3 is 19 amino acids long. The chain's CDR3 is CASSYDPGLADRNTGELFF. CDR3 bases: TGTGCCAGCAGTTACGACCCGGGACTAGCGGATCGGAACACCGGGGAGCTGTTTTTT.

This clone is medium-sized by share. V is TRBV12-3 or TRBV12-4 and J is TRBJ1-5; D gene ambiguous. V lost 0 bases and J 6 bases, leaving 9 bases between the germline ends. The CDR3 runs to 14 residues. The CDR3 loop reads CASSLAGFGQPQHF. As DNA, the CDR3 is TGTGCCAGCAGTTTAGCTGGTTTTGGTCAGCCCCAGCATTTT.

This clone was observed many times. This may come from a read error, since a much larger clone is one base off. The CDR3, as DNA: TGTGCCAGCAGAACCGCAGGGACTGAGCAGTTCTTC. Translated: CASRTAGTEQFF. This rearrangement joins TRBV12-3 or TRBV12-4 to TRBJ2-1, with D perhaps matching TRBD1 or TRBD2 (5 bases each). The CDR3 extends over 12 amino acids. Trimming cost V 6 bases and J 9 bases, with 12 bases left between them.

The chain joins TRBV6-5 to TRBJ1-5; D not certain. With 2 bases removed from V and 5 bases from J, the gap between germline ends came to 7 bases. Looked up from germline, CDR1 is MNHEY and CDR2 is SVGAGI. The CDR3 is 13 residues long. CDR3: CASSYRLDQPQHF. Here the CDR3 DNA reads TGTGCCAGCAGTTACCGCCTGGATCAGCCCCAGCATTTT.

This clone is deemed large. V gene TRBV10-2 combines with J gene TRBJ1-2; TRBD1 matches at 7 bases. Looked up from germline, CDR1 is WSHSY and CDR2 is SAAADI. The CDR3 covers 13 residues. V lost 9 bases and J lost 7; bases outside the gene matches: 11. The CDR3 nucleotides read TGCGCCAGTCAAAGGGGGCAGGGTAGTGGCTACACCTTC. This codes for CASQRGQGSGYTF.

This clone was seen a handful of times. The chain recombines TRBV5-4 with TRBJ2-5; 13 nucleotides align to TRBD2. J was trimmed by 5 bases and V by 2 bases; bases with no gene match: 6. In germline, CDR1 is SGHNT, CDR2 YYREEE (reference sequence). This CDR3 comprises 16 residues. The CDR3 coding sequence is TGTGCCAGCAGCTTCGGACTAGCGGGAGCAGAGGAGACCCAGTACTTC. It codes for CASSFGLAGAEETQYF.

Turning to this clone: One end of the junction is discordant with germline, which a read error may explain. J is TRBJ2-5 and V is TRBV6-2 or TRBV6-3, with no clear D. The CDR3 consists of 12 residues. CDR1 MNHEY and CDR2 SVGEGT come from the germline V gene. The CDR3 spells CASSYTVETRYF. CDR3 nucleotide sequence: TGTGCCAGCAGTTATACGGTGGAGACCCGGTACTTC.

This clone was counted between two and nine times. This sequence joins TRBV5-1 and TRBJ2-7, with D unclear. This CDR3 has 13 amino acids. Trimming took 1 base from V and 0 from J, leaving 5 bases between them. In germline, CDR1 is SGHRS, CDR2 YFSETQ. CDR3 loop: CASSLTDSYEQYF. CDR3 sequence (DNA): TGCGCCAGCAGCTTGACCGACTCCTACGAGCAGTACTTC.

By proportion, this clone is medium-sized. This chain links TRBV5-1 with TRBJ2-7; tentative D call: TRBD2 (5 bases). This CDR3 spans 18 amino acids. CDR1 and CDR2 from the germline V gene are SGHRS and YFSETQ. The V end was cut by 1 base, the J end by 3 bases, with 23 bases between. Written as DNA, the CDR3 is TGCGCCAGCAGCTTGACCAACTTCAAGGAGCGGCCGGGCTACGAGCAGTACTTC. Residues: CASSLTNFKERPGYEQYF.

This clone has more than one count but fewer than ten. This chain links TRBV19 with TRBJ1-5; perhaps TRBD1 as D (5 bases). Germline V gene lookup returns CDR1 LNHDA and CDR2 SQIVND (reference sequence). This CDR3 is 14 amino acids long. Trimming took 5 bases from V and 2 from J, leaving 10 bases between them. CDR3 nucleotide sequence: TGTGCCAGTAGTCCCGGACAACGCAATCAGCCCCAGCATTTT. Amino acid sequence: CASSPGQRNQPQHF.

This clone was detected only a few times. The chain combines TRBV20-1 with TRBJ2-1; D not certain. The V end was cut by 2 bases, the J end by 7 bases, with 6 bases between. CDR1 DFQATT and CDR2 SNEGSKA come from the germline V gene (reference sequence). The CDR3 loop spans 11 amino acids. The CDR3 sequence is CSARTRNEQFF. CDR3 DNA sequence: TGCAGTGCTAGAACCCGTAATGAGCAGTTCTTC.

Only a few counts were recorded for this clone. V and J are TRBV6-1 and TRBJ1-3, with D uncertain. Trimming stripped 6 bases from V and 1 base from J, with 16 bases between. In germline, CDR1 is MNHNS, CDR2 SASEGT. The CDR3 loop spans 16 amino acids. CDR3: CASRTLGVASGNTIYF. The DNA of the CDR3 is TGTGCCAGCAGGACATTAGGCGTTGCATCTGGAAACACCATATATTTT.

Comment on this clone: The junction differs from germline at one of its ends, possibly a read error. The gene calls are TRBV6-1 and TRBJ2-3; no clear D. CDR1 is MNHNS and CDR2 is SASEGT in the germline V gene. The CDR3 is made up of 14 amino acids. The CDR3: CASILGCAKDTHYF. The CDR3 nucleotides are TGTGCCAGCATTCTAGGGTGCGCGAAAGATACGCACTATTTT.